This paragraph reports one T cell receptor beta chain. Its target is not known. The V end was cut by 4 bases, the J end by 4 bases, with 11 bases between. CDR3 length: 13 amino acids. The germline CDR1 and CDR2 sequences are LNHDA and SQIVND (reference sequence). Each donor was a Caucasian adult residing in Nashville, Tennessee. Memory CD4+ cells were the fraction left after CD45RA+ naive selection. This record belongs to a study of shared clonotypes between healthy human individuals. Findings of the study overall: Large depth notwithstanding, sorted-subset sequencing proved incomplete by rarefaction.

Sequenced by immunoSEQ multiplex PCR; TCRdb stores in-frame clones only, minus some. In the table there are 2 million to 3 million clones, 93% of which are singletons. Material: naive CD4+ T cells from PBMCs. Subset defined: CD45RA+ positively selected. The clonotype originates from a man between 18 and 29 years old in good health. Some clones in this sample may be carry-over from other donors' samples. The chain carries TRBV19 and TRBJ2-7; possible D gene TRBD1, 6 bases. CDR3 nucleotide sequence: TGTGCCAGTAGTAGAACAGGACAGTACGAGCAGTACTTC. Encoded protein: CASSRTGQYEQYF.